A selection of T cell receptor beta chains follows, all from one sample in a study of T cell repertoires in cytomegalovirus infection. TCRdb independently ran MiXCR on the reads; one entry per CDR3 protein. The sample carries about 310,000 distinct CDR3 sequences, under 20% recorded once. Sequencing input: PBMCs. These receptors were taken from a human donor in good health (CMV status not recorded). Some clones in this sample may be carry-over from other donors' samples. Each CDR3 is given with its conserved first and last residue. The order of the fields is clone size, V gene, J gene, CDR3 protein. Part of the rows lack a size; the others show once, few, many or a class for expanded clones.

many	TRBV6-2/TRBV6-3	TRBJ2-1	CASSYSRDKPYNEQFF
many	TRBV7-2	TRBJ1-2	CASGTGVAYGYTF
.	TRBV6-6	TRBJ1-1	CASSRTDLSPEAFF
many	TRBV10-3	TRBJ2-7	CAISGQPYEQYF
few	TRBV5-5	TRBJ2-3	CASSFGHSTDTQYF
.	TRBV20-1	TRBJ2-7	CSARDATSGAIEQYF
.	TRBV19	TRBJ1-2	CASTVDRGLGYTF
few	TRBV11-2	TRBJ1-2	CASSLGPGQGAGGYGYTF
many	TRBV28	TRBJ1-6	CASSTLGVTSPLHF
few	TRBV12-3/TRBV12-4	TRBJ1-2	CASRKQGGAGYTF
.	TRBV7-9	TRBJ2-3	CASSSPTGGGSTDTQYF
few	TRBV28	TRBJ2-1	CASSLSQVNEQFF
few	TRBV19	TRBJ1-2	CASSIPPDSIYGYTF
many	TRBV7-2	TRBJ1-2	CASSWGGGGYTF
many	TRBV2	TRBJ1-5	CASSEWGEDSNQPQHF
.	TRBV19	TRBJ1-5	CASSSTETVSNQPQHF
many	TRBV6-1	TRBJ2-1	CASSRTGRNSYNEQFF
.	TRBV12-3/TRBV12-4	TRBJ1-1	CASSFFQGWTEAFF
.	TRBV20-1	TRBJ1-1	CSASNLQGGWMNTEAFF
many	TRBV7-2	TRBJ2-2	CASSLDVGYTGELFF
few	TRBV12-3/TRBV12-4	TRBJ1-5	CASSLLIYQPQHF
few	TRBV20-1	TRBJ1-4	CSARDYRRTATNEKLFF
few	TRBV20-1	TRBJ1-3	CSARAGLNSGNTIYF
.	TRBV25-1	TRBJ1-5	CASSAGGGGQPQHF